Listed here are 16 T cell receptor beta chains from one sample, sequenced in a study of T cells in Graves' hyperthyroidism and ophthalmopathy (dated 2019 in TCRdb). The library was prepared using multiplex PCR. The listed sequencing device is Illumina HiSeq 2000. The TCR beta CDR3 regions were amplified from RNA transcripts. For the first round of RT-PCR on the TCR CDR3, the HTBI primer set was used together with the Qiagen OneStep RT-PCR kit. TCRdb reran the public reads through fastp at Q25 and MiXCR, keeping productive beta chains. Merged by CDR3 protein, the rows form single entries marked with the most common genes and DNA. For this sample there are some 550,000 distinct CDR3 sequences; more than 15% appear just once. In total, the top ten clones hold roughly 3% of the sample. Sample: blood. These receptor sequences come from a woman aged 40 to 50 with Graves' ophthalmopathy.

The chain employs TRBV6-1 and TRBJ1-3; maybe TRBD1 (5 bases). This CDR3 has 13 residues. Trimming cost V 8 bases and J 3 bases, with 11 bases left between them. Germline V gives CDR1 MNHNS, CDR2 SASEGT. The CDR3 loop is CASGGVGGNTIYF. CDR3 DNA sequence: TGTGCCAGCGGGGGAGTTGGTGGAAACACCATATATTTT.

This clonotype occurred many times. V is TRBV7-8 and J is TRBJ2-5; tentatively, D is TRBD1 (5 bases). V dropped 6 bases and J dropped 5 bases, with 13 bases sitting between them. Germline V gene sequence: CDR1 SGHVS, CDR2 FQNEAQ. The CDR3 sequence is 13 residues long. DNA for the CDR3: TGTGCCAGCAGAGAAAGGGGAAGGGAGACCCAGTACTTC. Translated, it gives CASRERGRETQYF.

V usage is TRBV7-9 and J usage is TRBJ2-1, with D unclear. Germline lookup yields CDR1 SEHNR and CDR2 FQNEAQ (reference sequence). There are 14 residues in the CDR3. V lost 1 base and J 8 bases, leaving 12 bases between the germline ends. In nucleotides, the CDR3 is TGTGCCAGCAGCTTAGTACCCCCCAGACATGAGCAGTTCTTC. Translation gives CASSLVPPRHEQFF.

In this sample, this clonotype turned up a few times. The genes are TRBV12-3 or TRBV12-4 and TRBJ1-4; D gene unclear. Trimming left V 8 bases short and J 1 base short, with 17 bases between. The CDR3 is made up of 16 amino acids. Here the CDR3 DNA reads TGTGCCAGCTCCAAGGTGAATGCGGGAACTAATGAAAAACTGTTTTTT. Protein: CASSKVNAGTNEKLFF.

The chain carries TRBV4-1 and TRBJ2-2; 7 bases fit TRBD1. The CDR3 has 16 amino acids. V lost 1 base and J lost 7; bases outside the gene matches: 9. The germline V gene encodes CDR1 MGHRA and CDR2 YSYEKL. CDR3 sequence: CASSQGLPTGVGELFF. In DNA, the CDR3 is TGCGCCAGCAGCCAAGGACTCCCTACAGGGGTCGGGGAGCTGTTTTTT.

This clonotype was seen many times. V gene TRBV5-1 combines with J gene TRBJ2-7; TRBD2 aligns across 9 bases. V lost 3 bases to trimming and J lost 2 bases; unmatched junction nucleotides: 9. This CDR3 is 16 amino acids long. Looked up from germline, CDR1 is SGHRS and CDR2 is YFSETQ. The CDR3 protein is CASSWTLAGDPYEQYF. The CDR3 nucleotides are TGCGCCAGCAGCTGGACACTAGCGGGCGACCCCTACGAGCAGTACTTC.

This clonotype appeared many times. This chain links TRBV5-6 with TRBJ2-1; no definite D call. The CDR3 totals 15 residues. V was cut by 3 bases and J by 5 bases, with 15 bases left in between. CDR1 is SGHDT, CDR2 YYEEEE, per germline. The CDR3 DNA reads TGTGCCAGCAGCTCTAGGCCAAGACTGAACAATGAGCAGTTCTTC. The encoded protein is CASSSRPRLNNEQFF. The whole variable domain, filled in from reference TRBV5-6 and TRBJ2-1, reads DAGVTQSPTHLIKTRGQQVTLRCSPKSGHDTVSWYQQALGQGPQFIFQYYEEEERQRGNFPDRFSGHQFPNYSSELNVNALLLGDSALYLCASSSRPRLNNEQFFGPGTRLTVL.

This clonotype occurred many times. J is TRBJ2-1 and V is TRBV2, with D possibly matching TRBD1 (5 bases). Germline values: CDR1 SNHLY, CDR2 FYNNEI. The CDR3 spans 18 residues. V shed 5 bases and J shed 0 bases, with 20 bases lying between them. The DNA of the CDR3 is TGTGCCAGCAGTAGCCTTAGACAGAACTTAATCTCCTACAATGAGCAGTTCTTC. Translation: CASSSLRQNLISYNEQFF.

The rearrangement uses TRBV30 and TRBJ2-7; 9 bases are a match to TRBD2. This CDR3 is built from 15 residues. The germline V gene encodes CDR1 GTSNPN and CDR2 SVGIG (reference sequence). The ends lost 2 bases at V and 1 base at J; junction bases unmatched: 6. The chain's CDR3 is CAWSPLAGVSYEQYF. The CDR3, as DNA: TGTGCCTGGAGTCCGTTAGCGGGAGTGTCCTACGAGCAGTACTTC.

There are many counts of this clonotype. The J gene is TRBJ2-3, the V gene TRBV6-1, with a tentative D call TRBD1 (6 bases). Germline loops: CDR1 MNHNS, CDR2 SASEGT. V was shortened by 5 bases and J by 4 bases, with 19 bases between the two germline ends. This CDR3 is built from 16 residues. The CDR3 DNA is TGTGCCAGCAGTTATCAGGGGCCGAGGGGCGCAGATACGCAGTATTTT. It translates to CASSYQGPRGADTQYF.

The table lists this clonotype with a few counts. The chain has TRBV24-1 and TRBJ2-3; 11 nucleotides line up with TRBD1. The CDR3 extends over 16 amino acids. Unmatched junction bases numbered 6, after V lost 3 bases and J lost 5 bases. CDR1 and CDR2 from the germline V gene are KGHDR and SFDVKD. For the CDR3, the DNA is TGTGCCACCAGTGATCGGGGACAGGGGGAAAAAGATACGCAGTATTTT. Its translation is CATSDRGQGEKDTQYF.

V usage is TRBV5-1 and J usage is TRBJ2-7; D perhaps matches TRBD1 (6 bases). V lost 2 bases, J lost 6 bases, and 15 bases lay in between. This CDR3 is built from 14 residues. Looked up from germline, CDR1 is SGHRS and CDR2 is YFSETQ. CDR3 region: CASSFPRGGGEQYF. The CDR3, as DNA: TGCGCCAGCAGCTTCCCCAGGGGTGGGGGCGAGCAGTACTTC.

This clonotype was observed a few times. The genes are TRBV10-2 and TRBJ1-1; no definite D call. The CDR3 is made up of 13 amino acids. Germline CDR1 WSHSY, CDR2 SAAADI. Between the trimmed V and J ends, which lost 8 bases and 1 base, there was a span of 11 bases. This CDR3 is CASGLQKNTEAFF. CDR3 in DNA: TGCGCCAGCGGGTTACAGAAGAACACTGAAGCTTTCTTT.

This clonotype was detected many times. This chain joins TRBV7-9 and TRBJ2-3; TRBD1 matches 8 bases. V was clipped by 3 bases and J by 2 bases; unmatched bases: 4. The CDR3 length is 15 residues. Germline CDR1 is SEHNR and CDR2 is FQNEAQ (reference sequence). CDR3 DNA: TGTGCCAGCAGCTTCACTCAGGGGGCCACAGATACGCAGTATTTT. Protein product: CASSFTQGATDTQYF.

This chain connects TRBV4-1 to TRBJ2-7; 8 nucleotides line up with TRBD2. CDR1 and CDR2 from the germline V gene are MGHRA and YSYEKL. The CDR3 has 16 amino acids. V was clipped by 1 base and J by 3 bases; unmatched bases: 8. DNA for the CDR3: TGCGCCAGCAGCCAAGTGGGCGGGAGGAGTCTCTACGAGCAGTACTTC. The encoded protein is CASSQVGGRSLYEQYF.

This clonotype occurred a few times. The chain recombines TRBV7-9 with TRBJ2-1, with D possibly TRBD1 on 6 matching bases. This CDR3 is 14 amino acids long. Germline V gene data show CDR1 as SEHNR and CDR2 as FQNEAQ (reference sequence). The V gene lost 5 bases and the J gene lost 3 bases, with 11 bases spanning the gap. The CDR3 DNA follows: TGTGCCAGCAGCCAACAGGGTGGCTACAATGAGCAGTTCTTC. This translates into CASSQQGGYNEQFF.